This T cell receptor beta chain was identified in a study of blood T cell repertoires in COVID-19. Across the study: PBMCs, B-cell-depleted T cells, or T cells provided the cDNA or gDNA that made up the material.

Original handling: Amplified reference gene primers provided the basis for estimating nucleated cell counts. Using immunoSEQ multiplex PCR, the repertoire was profiled, and TCRdb retains in-frame clones only, with some absent. V, J and clone size are those of that table, while D and trimming were read from the DNA. The repertoire consists of 250,000 to 350,000 clones, with around 85% occurring once and the leading ten covering approximately 3.8%. The V end was cut by 0 bases, the J end by 8 bases, with 19 bases between. This CDR3 comprises 16 residues. CDR1 and CDR2 from the germline V gene are MNHEY and SVGAGI.

This clonotype was sampled from a woman between 50 and 59 years old with active or convalescent COVID-19. J is TRBJ1-2 and V is TRBV6-5; D is perhaps TRBD1 (5 bases). What was sequenced was peripheral blood. CDR3 residues: CASSYSRAQRGRGYTF. CDR3 in DNA: TGTGCCAGCAGTTACTCTCGGGCCCAGCGGGGACGGGGCTACACCTTC.